Listed below are T cell receptor beta chains from one sample, sequenced in a study of blood T cell repertoires in COVID-19. TCRdb keeps only in-frame clones here, not all; method: immunoSEQ multiplex PCR. The table has under 400,000 clones, almost 90% seen once. Sequencing was done on a sample of PBMCs or T cells enriched from blood (not recorded which). The receptors here all came from a woman younger than 45 who had been exposed to COVID-19. Both conserved end residues are trimmed from each CDR3.

>TRBV19|TRBJ2-2
ASSPSWSNTGELF
>TRBV23-1|TRBJ2-2
ASSRPGLAGSTGELF
>TRBV11-3|TRBJ2-7
ASSFPGLAGGGKNEQY
>TRBV28|TRBJ2-2
ASSFSSGTNTGELF
>TRBV5-4|TRBJ1-5
ASSSQGVNQPQH
>TRBV12-5|TRBJ1-6
ASGLGEGNSPLH
>TRBV27|TRBJ1-5
ASSVTGFSAQH
>TRBV28|TRBJ2-7
ASRTGARTSSYEQY
>TRBV27|TRBJ1-4
ASRPEFSDILF
>TRBV7-9|TRBJ2-7
ASSQLPGVTSASSYEQY
>TRBV5-1|TRBJ1-1
ASSVGRDTGYLGNTEAF
>TRBV11-2|TRBJ1-3
ASTPPGGRNTIY
>TRBV9|TRBJ1-1
ASSTTPKNTEAF
>TRBV5-4|TRBJ1-6
ASRKDRDNSPLH
>TRBV18|TRBJ1-1
ASSPYQEVNTEAF
>TRBV12-5|TRBJ1-2
ASGWTGDDYGYT
>TRBV30|TRBJ2-2
ALSSANTGELF
>TRBV29-1|TRBJ2-7
SVRTPLLSDEQY
>TRBV7-3|TRBJ1-1
ASSSWAFTEAF
>TRBV28|TRBJ1-2
ASRGGTGVNGYT
>TRBV18|TRBJ2-1
ASSRPQGSSYNEQF
>TRBV27|TRBJ2-1
ASSPEREFYNEQF
>TRBV5-1|TRBJ2-6
ASSLAPGVAGANVLT
>TRBV27|TRBJ2-1
ASSLGTGTSGRYEQF
>TRBV7-2|TRBJ1-5
ASSPGMRNQPQH
>TRBV28|TRBJ1-6
ASSFRGSSPLH
>TRBV2|TRBJ1-3
ASSEGVSGNTIY
>TRBV7-2|TRBJ1-2
ASATGNAYGYT
>TRBV25-1|TRBJ1-6
ASSGQGNSPLH
>TRBV13|TRBJ1-3
ASSLHPGRNTIY
>TRBV7-9|TRBJ1-6
ASSPTGDNSPLH
>TRBV15|TRBJ2-5
ATSVTSGSKETQY
>TRBV28|TRBJ2-6
ASSEGGISGANVLT
>TRBV9|TRBJ2-2
ASSVATGPPGVVGESTGELF
>TRBV5-6|TRBJ1-3
ASSLGRASGNTIY
>TRBV5-1|TRBJ2-3
ASSLLGTSGTPGTDTQY
>TRBV10-2|TRBJ2-1
ASRVPSGGPYNEQF
>TRBV28|TRBJ2-1
ASSSPGTGTNEQF
>TRBV7-9|TRBJ1-1
ASSPVPGQGPNTEAF